The present entry profiles one T cell receptor (beta chain) with its context. This record belongs to a study of blood T cell repertoires in COVID-19. Study-level background: The United States, Italy and Spain were the sources of the acute and convalescent COVID-19 samples. T cells, B-cell-depleted T cells, or PBMCs provided the cDNA or gDNA that served as material.

Germline CDR1 is MGHRA and CDR2 is YSYEKL. This CDR3 spans 16 amino acids. V was clipped by 1 base and J by 0 bases, with 10 bases between them. Original handling: Amplified reference gene primers provided the basis for estimating nucleated cell counts. Measured with immunoSEQ multiplex PCR; TCRdb has only the in-frame clones, and not every one. The DNA gave D and trimming, while V, J and clone size come from that table. The profile shows about 110,000 clones, about 64% of them singletons. The TCR comes from a human donor with acute or convalescent COVID-19. The donor label of this sample is uncertain. The source material was peripheral blood. The chain couples TRBV4-1 to TRBJ1-3; D unresolved. The DNA for the CDR3 is TGCGCCAGCAGCCAAGGAGTGCCCAACTCTGGAAACACCATATATTTT. It yields the protein CASSQGVPNSGNTIYF.